This T cell receptor (beta chain) was sequenced during a study of cytomegalovirus exposure and HLA in healthy donors. The CDR3 length is 13 residues. Germline V gene data show CDR1 as LNHDA and CDR2 as SQIVND (reference sequence). Trimming cost V 4 bases and J 0 bases, with 4 bases left between them. In the PCR, 60 Vbeta and 13 Jbeta primers were used. Sequencing used immunoSEQ multiplex PCR; TCRdb keeps in-frame clones, though not all of them. The repertoire consists of approximately 170,000 clones, with around 83% occurring once and the leading ten covering about 3.8%. This clone has more than one count but fewer than ten.

The sequence derives from a man aged 45-65 years in good health and CMV-seropositive. Sequencing was performed on PBMCs. The V and J genes are TRBV19 and TRBJ2-1; D call uncertain. CDR3 amino acids: CASSTVSYNEQFF. CDR3 DNA: TGTGCCAGTAGTACCGTCTCCTACAATGAGCAGTTCTTC. The full variable domain, its missing parts supplied by reference TRBV19 and TRBJ2-1, is DGGITQSPKYLFRKEGQNVTLSCEQNLNHDAMYWYRQDPGQGLRLIYYSQIVNDFQKGDIAEGYSVSREKKESFPLTVTSAQKNPTAFYLCASSTVSYNEQFFGPGTRLTVL.